This note documents a single TCR beta chain sequence. The data derive from a study of cytomegalovirus exposure and HLA in healthy donors. Profiled with immunoSEQ multiplex PCR; TCRdb holds only in-frame clones, not every one. Of fewer than 400,000 clones in the sample, approximately 91% are singletons; the top ten hold more than 0.95%. While the first cohort had several hundred subjects, the donors belonged to the separate validation cohort of about 120 subjects. The CDR3 is made up of 16 amino acids. CDR1 SGHDT and CDR2 YYEEEE come from the germline V gene. Deletions cut 0 bases from V and 0 bases from J, with 7 bases between.

The receptor was derived from a man aged 25-40 years in good health and CMV-seronegative. Sequenced: PBMCs. V usage is TRBV5-6 and J usage is TRBJ1-6, with TRBD1 as a possible D gene (5 bases). The CDR3 coding sequence is TGTGCCAGCAGCTTGGGGACAAGCTCCTATAATTCACCCCTCCACTTT. Residues: CASSLGTSSYNSPLHF. Combining the CDR3 with reference TRBV5-6 and TRBJ1-6 gives the whole variable domain DAGVTQSPTHLIKTRGQQVTLRCSPKSGHDTVSWYQQALGQGPQFIFQYYEEEERQRGNFPDRFSGHQFPNYSSELNVNALLLGDSALYLCASSLGTSSYNSPLHFGNGTRLTVT.